Sequencing of this T cell receptor (beta chain) was carried out in a study of technical replicates of blood from several donors. Libraries were prepared by immunoSEQ multiplex PCR; TCRdb keeps only in-frame clonotypes and omits some of them. The repertoire holds 11,000 to 15,000 clones, with more than 75% as singletons. Germline CDR1 and CDR2: MDHEN and SYDVKM. The CDR3 runs to 15 residues. Between the trimmed V and J ends, which lost 3 bases and 8 bases, there was a span of 16 bases. This TCR was sampled from a human donor in good health. V is TRBV28 and J is TRBJ1-4, with a possible D match to TRBD1 (5 bases). Sequenced input: PBMCs. The CDR3: CASSFFGRVEEKLFF. The CDR3 bases are TGTGCCAGCAGTTTTTTCGGCAGGGTAGAGGAAAAACTGTTTTTT.